This T cell receptor (beta chain) is from a study of type 1 regulatory T cells. Study overall: T-allo10 is a Tr1-enriched, alloantigen-specific CD4 T cell product made in vitro.

The graft donor-derived T-allo10 cells reportedly recognize host alloantigens, are anergic, and suppress alloantigen-specifically. Trimming took 0 bases from V and 2 from J; bases not matched to a gene: 8. The CDR3 consists of 17 residues. Per germline, CDR1 SSHAT and CDR2 FNYEAQ (reference sequence). From the reads, TCRdb called clonotypes with MiXCR, one entry per CDR3 protein. The data show about 68,000 distinct CDR3 sequences, with roughly three fifths seen just once and 7.6% held by the top ten. On this clonotype itself: Its antigen is not known.

This receptor was taken from a human donor in good health. The gene calls are TRBV7-7 and TRBJ2-7; 9 bases match TRBD2. The sequenced material came from cultured T cells, either the whole culture or a sorted T cell fraction (not recorded which). The subset was: Tr1-enriched cell product generated in vitro against host alloantigens. The CDR3 coding sequence is TGTGCCAGCAGCTTAGCGGGGCAGGCGGGAGGGCCCTACGAGCAGTACTTC. This translates into CASSLAGQAGGPYEQYF.